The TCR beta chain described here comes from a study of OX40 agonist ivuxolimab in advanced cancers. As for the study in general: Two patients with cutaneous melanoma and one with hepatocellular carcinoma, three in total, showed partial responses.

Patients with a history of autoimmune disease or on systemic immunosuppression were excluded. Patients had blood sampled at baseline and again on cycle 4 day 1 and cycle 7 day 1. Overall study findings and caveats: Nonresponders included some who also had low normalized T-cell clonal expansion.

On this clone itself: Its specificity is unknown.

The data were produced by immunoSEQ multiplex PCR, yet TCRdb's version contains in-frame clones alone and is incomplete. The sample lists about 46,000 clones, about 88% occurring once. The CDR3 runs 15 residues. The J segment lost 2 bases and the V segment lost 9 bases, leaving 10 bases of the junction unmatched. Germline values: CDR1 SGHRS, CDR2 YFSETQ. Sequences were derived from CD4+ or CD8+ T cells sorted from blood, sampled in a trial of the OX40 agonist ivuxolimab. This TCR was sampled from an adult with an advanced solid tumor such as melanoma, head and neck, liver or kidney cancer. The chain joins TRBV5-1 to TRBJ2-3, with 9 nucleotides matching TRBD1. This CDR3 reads CATRTGTGYTDTQYF. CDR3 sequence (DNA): TGCGCCACCCGAACCGGGACAGGGTACACAGATACGCAGTATTTT.